The rows below give T cell receptor beta chains drawn from one sample of a study of control samples from healthy donors and cancer patients. Measured with immunoSEQ multiplex PCR; TCRdb has only the in-frame clones, and not every one. Of 40,000 to 50,000 clones detected, about 94% appear once; the ten largest clones hold more than 20%. The sample taken for sequencing was blood. The receptor set was obtained from a man in his sixties in good health. Each CDR3 is given with its conserved first and last residue. A D gene is named only where the DNA matches it firmly. Where a row states a size, it is once, few, many or the class of an expanded clone; other rows omit it.

length: 13; J: TRBJ1-2; V: TRBV10-1; size: -; D: -; DNA: TGCGCCAGCAGTGAGACACTTAACTATGGCTACACCTTC; CDR3: CASSETLNYGYTF
length: 15; J: TRBJ2-7; V: TRBV5-6; size: -; D: TRBD1; DNA: TGTGCCAGCAGCCTGACAGGGGGAATTAACTACGAGCAGTACTTC; CDR3: CASSLTGGINYEQYF
length: 16; J: TRBJ1-2; V: TRBV28; size: -; D: TRBD1; DNA: TGTGCCAGCAGCTTAGGGGACAGGGAGTCTTACTATGGCTACACCTTC; CDR3: CASSLGDRESYYGYTF
length: 12; J: TRBJ2-3; V: TRBV7-3; size: -; D: -; DNA: TGTGCCAGCAGCCTCCCGGGAGATACGCAGTATTTT; CDR3: CASSLPGDTQYF
length: 13; J: TRBJ2-5; V: TRBV2; size: -; D: TRBD1; DNA: TGTGCCAGCAGTGTGGGACAGGAGGGGACCCAGTACTTC; CDR3: CASSVGQEGTQYF
length: 15; J: TRBJ2-3; V: TRBV10-3; size: -; D: -; DNA: TGTGCCATCAGTGAGGGAGGGGTAGGGACAGATACGCAGTATTTT; CDR3: CAISEGGVGTDTQYF
length: 15; J: TRBJ1-4; V: TRBV7-2; size: -; D: -; DNA: TGTGCCAGCAGCTTAGGTCAGGGGACTAATGAAAAACTGTTTTTT; CDR3: CASSLGQGTNEKLFF
length: 16; J: TRBJ2-5; V: TRBV3-1/TRBV3-2; size: -; D: TRBD1; DNA: TGTGCCAGCAGCCAAGGACAGGGATGGTCTCAAGAGACCCAGTACTTC; CDR3: CASSQGQGWSQETQYF
length: 14; J: TRBJ2-3; V: TRBV27; size: -; D: -; DNA: TGTGCCAGCAGTTTATCTGCCGCCTCAGATACGCAGTATTTT; CDR3: CASSLSAASDTQYF
length: 15; J: TRBJ2-7; V: TRBV14; size: -; D: TRBD2; DNA: TGTGCCAGCAGCCCACGACTAGCCAACTTCTACGAGCAGTACTTC; CDR3: CASSPRLANFYEQYF
length: 12; J: TRBJ2-7; V: TRBV12-3/TRBV12-4; size: -; D: -; DNA: TGTGCCAGCAGTTACTCGGTTTACGAGCAGTACTTC; CDR3: CASSYSVYEQYF
length: 16; J: TRBJ1-2; V: TRBV18; size: -; D: -; DNA: TGTGCCAGCTCACCAACGGCAGGTCAAGTCAACTATGGCTACACCTTC; CDR3: CASSPTAGQVNYGYTF
length: 12; J: TRBJ2-7; V: TRBV5-4; size: -; D: -; DNA: TGTGCCAGCAGCTCTGTTGGGGGCGAGCAGTACTTC; CDR3: CASSSVGGEQYF
length: 13; J: TRBJ2-3; V: TRBV10-1; size: -; D: -; DNA: TGCGCCAGCAGTGACGGGGTATCAGATACGCAGTATTTT; CDR3: CASSDGVSDTQYF
length: 13; J: TRBJ2-3; V: TRBV12-3/TRBV12-4; size: once; D: -; DNA: TGTGCCAGCAGTTTAGCTAGCGCGTATACGCAGTATTTT; CDR3: CASSLASAYTQYF
length: 15; J: TRBJ2-3; V: TRBV5-5; size: -; D: TRBD2; DNA: TGTGCCAGCAGCTTTGCGGGAGGGCGCACAGATACGCAGTATTTT; CDR3: CASSFAGGRTDTQYF
length: 12; J: TRBJ1-1; V: TRBV29-1; size: -; D: TRBD1; DNA: TGCAGCGTTGGCGGGACAGGGATGGACGCTTTCTTT; CDR3: CSVGGTGMDAFF
length: 14; J: TRBJ2-7; V: TRBV30; size: -; D: -; DNA: TGTGCCTGGAGCATGGACTGGAGCTCCTACGAGCAGTACTTC; CDR3: CAWSMDWSSYEQYF
length: 13; J: TRBJ1-1; V: TRBV24-1; size: -; D: -; DNA: TGTGCCACCAGGGGGGAGGGGTGGACTGAAGCTTTCTTT; CDR3: CATRGEGWTEAFF
length: 16; J: TRBJ2-2; V: TRBV6-5; size: -; D: -; DNA: TGTGCCAGCAGTTACTTCGCAGGGATTAGCACCGGGGAGCTGTTTTTT; CDR3: CASSYFAGISTGELFF
length: 18; J: TRBJ2-3; V: TRBV23-1; size: -; D: -; DNA: TGCGCCAGCAGTCTCAACAACCCTGGGCCCCGGATCACAGATACGCAGTATTTT; CDR3: CASSLNNPGPRITDTQYF
length: 11; J: TRBJ2-7; V: TRBV9; size: -; D: -; DNA: TGTGCCAGCAGCGGGGAAGACGAGCAGTACTTC; CDR3: CASSGEDEQYF
length: 12; J: TRBJ1-4; V: TRBV3-1/TRBV3-2; size: -; D: -; DNA: TGTGCCAGCAGCCAAGGAGGGGGAAAACTGTTTTTT; CDR3: CASSQGGGKLFF
length: 13; J: TRBJ1-5; V: TRBV9; size: -; D: -; DNA: TGTGCCAGCAGCCTTGGCTCCAATCAGCCCCAGCATTTT; CDR3: CASSLGSNQPQHF
length: 11; J: TRBJ1-3; V: TRBV29-1; size: -; D: -; DNA: TGCAGCGTACACTCTGGAAACACCATATATTTT; CDR3: CSVHSGNTIYF
length: 15; J: TRBJ1-2; V: TRBV24-1; size: -; D: TRBD1; DNA: TGTGCCACCAGTGACCGAGGGACAGAGCCCTATGGCTACACCTTC; CDR3: CATSDRGTEPYGYTF
length: 13; J: TRBJ2-1; V: TRBV21-1; size: -; D: -; DNA: TGTGCCAGCAGCAAGCATGGATCAGTCCAGCAGTTCTTC; CDR3: CASSKHGSVQQFF
length: 15; J: TRBJ2-1; V: TRBV6-4; size: -; D: TRBD2; DNA: TGTGCCAGCAGTGACGGCAGTAGCGGGAGAGATGAGCAGTTCTTC; CDR3: CASSDGSSGRDEQFF
length: 14; J: TRBJ1-2; V: TRBV6-5; size: -; D: -; DNA: TGTGCCAGCAGTTACTTCCCGGGCCGCTATGGCTACACCTTC; CDR3: CASSYFPGRYGYTF
length: 13; J: TRBJ2-7; V: TRBV11-3; size: -; D: -; DNA: TGTGCCAGCAGCTTTACTAGATGGTACGAGCAGTACTTC; CDR3: CASSFTRWYEQYF
length: 15; J: TRBJ1-4; V: TRBV14; size: -; D: TRBD1; DNA: TGTGCCAGCAGCCGTGTACAGGGGGCTGTGGGAAAACTGTTTTTT; CDR3: CASSRVQGAVGKLFF
length: 15; J: TRBJ2-5; V: TRBV6-5; size: -; D: -; DNA: TGTGCCAGCAGTTCTTTGGGTGGGGGGAAAGAGACCCAGTACTTC; CDR3: CASSSLGGGKETQYF
length: 14; J: TRBJ2-7; V: TRBV6-6; size: -; D: -; DNA: TGTGCCAGCTCGTTTGGGGCTAGTAACTACGAGCAGTACTTC; CDR3: CASSFGASNYEQYF
length: 16; J: TRBJ1-3; V: TRBV11-2; size: -; D: -; DNA: TGTGCCAGCAGCTTAGGACTTGCCCGGGCTGGAAACACCATATATTTT; CDR3: CASSLGLARAGNTIYF
length: 17; J: TRBJ2-7; V: TRBV7-9; size: -; D: TRBD2; DNA: TGTGCCAGCAGCTTAGCCTTCGGGACTAGCGGCACTTACGAGCAGTACTTC; CDR3: CASSLAFGTSGTYEQYF
length: 13; J: TRBJ1-5; V: TRBV6-5; size: -; D: -; DNA: TGTGCCAGCAGCCTACAAGGCAATCAGCCCCAGCATTTT; CDR3: CASSLQGNQPQHF
length: 14; J: TRBJ2-7; V: TRBV7-9; size: -; D: -; DNA: TGTGCCAGCAGCCAAAGGGACTCCCCCTACGAGCAGTACTTC; CDR3: CASSQRDSPYEQYF
length: 13; J: TRBJ2-3; V: TRBV27; size: -; D: -; DNA: TGTGCCAGCAGTTTCTCCCGGCTGGATACGCAGTATTTT; CDR3: CASSFSRLDTQYF
length: 15; J: TRBJ1-6; V: TRBV3-1/TRBV3-2; size: -; D: -; DNA: TGTGCCAGCAGCCTCGGACACGGAGCTAATTCACCCCTCCACTTT; CDR3: CASSLGHGANSPLHF
length: 13; J: TRBJ2-1; V: TRBV11-3; size: -; D: -; DNA: TGTGCCAGCGCCGGCAGCTTATACAATGAGCAGTTCTTC; CDR3: CASAGSLYNEQFF
length: 14; J: TRBJ2-3; V: TRBV7-9; size: -; D: -; DNA: TGTGCCAGCGGTGGGGCAGTATTGACAGATACGCAGTATTTT; CDR3: CASGGAVLTDTQYF
length: 13; J: TRBJ2-7; V: TRBV12-3/TRBV12-4; size: -; D: -; DNA: TGTGCCAGCACTTTTCGGAGCGACTACGAGCAGTACTTC; CDR3: CASTFRSDYEQYF
length: 15; J: TRBJ2-2; V: TRBV2; size: -; D: -; DNA: TGTGCCAGCAGTGATAGGGCCAGTAACACCGGGGAGCTGTTTTTT; CDR3: CASSDRASNTGELFF
length: 14; J: TRBJ2-7; V: TRBV6-5; size: -; D: -; DNA: TGTGCCAGCACGGGAGCGGGACATAACTACGAGCAGTACTTC; CDR3: CASTGAGHNYEQYF
length: 16; J: TRBJ1-3; V: TRBV19; size: -; D: TRBD1; DNA: TGTGCCAGTAGTCCCGGGACAGGGCCCACTGGAAACACCATATATTTT; CDR3: CASSPGTGPTGNTIYF
length: 15; J: TRBJ1-5; V: TRBV19; size: -; D: TRBD1; DNA: TGTGCCAGTAGCCAAGGACAGGGATGGTCTCAGCCCCAGCATTTT; CDR3: CASSQGQGWSQPQHF
length: 13; J: TRBJ1-5; V: TRBV7-9; size: medium-sized; D: -; DNA: TGTGCCAGCAGCTCCACAGGGTATCAGCCCCAGCATTTT; CDR3: CASSSTGYQPQHF
length: 12; J: TRBJ1-2; V: TRBV25-1; size: few; D: -; DNA: TGTGCCAGCAGTGAATCAGTGTATGGCTACACCTTC; CDR3: CASSESVYGYTF
length: 15; J: TRBJ2-3; V: TRBV27; size: -; D: TRBD2; DNA: TGTGCCAGCAGTTGGAATAGCGGGAGTGGAGATACGCAGTATTTT; CDR3: CASSWNSGSGDTQYF
length: 17; J: TRBJ2-3; V: TRBV10-2; size: -; D: -; DNA: TGCGCCAGCAGTGACCCGAATAGCGGATGGGGGGCAGATACGCAGTATTTT; CDR3: CASSDPNSGWGADTQYF
length: 15; J: TRBJ2-1; V: TRBV11-3; size: -; D: -; DNA: TGTGCCAGCAGCCCCAACGAGGGGCCGGGACATGAGCAGTTCTTC; CDR3: CASSPNEGPGHEQFF
length: 12; J: TRBJ2-1; V: TRBV5-6; size: -; D: -; DNA: TGTGCCAGCAGCAGAGACCGCAATGAGCAGTTCTTC; CDR3: CASSRDRNEQFF
length: 16; J: TRBJ1-6; V: TRBV21-1; size: -; D: -; DNA: TGTGCCAGCAGCACCTCTCGACAGGGGATCCTTTCACCCCTCCACTTT; CDR3: CASSTSRQGILSPLHF